Listed below are T cell receptor beta chains from one sample, sequenced in a study of T-cell reconstitution after alpha-beta-depleted transplantation in children. TCRdb fed the PCR reads into MiXCR, producing one record per CDR3 protein. The data contain about 400,000 distinct CDR3 sequences, 15% to 20% of them singletons. The sequenced sample was PBMCs, mostly from graft donor cells, obtained 360 days after TCRalphabeta/CD19-depleted stem cell transplant. Receptors were obtained from a boy younger than two who had a stem cell transplant for Wiskott-Aldrich syndrome, so the T cells may come from the graft donor. The CDR3 runs from the conserved cysteine through the conserved F or W. D genes are given only for firm matches. Clone size is shown for a subset of rows, as once, few, many or a class of expanded clone.

clone size: few
V gene: TRBV18
J gene: TRBJ2-5
D gene: .
CDR3 protein: CASSPSQETQYF
CDR3 DNA: TGTGCCAGCAGCCCGTCCCAAGAGACCCAGTACTTC

clone size: .
V gene: TRBV7-9
J gene: TRBJ1-5
D gene: .
CDR3 protein: CASSELGSNQPQHF
CDR3 DNA: TGTGCCAGCAGTGAGCTGGGGAGCAATCAGCCCCAGCATTTT

clone size: few
V gene: TRBV20-1
J gene: TRBJ2-7
D gene: .
CDR3 protein: CSIQGPFSYEQYF
CDR3 DNA: TGCAGTATCCAGGGACCGTTCTCCTACGAGCAGTACTTC

clone size: .
V gene: TRBV20-1
J gene: TRBJ2-1
D gene: TRBD2
CDR3 protein: CSARALADYNEQFF
CDR3 DNA: TGCAGTGCTAGAGCACTAGCGGACTACAATGAGCAGTTCTTC

clone size: .
V gene: TRBV5-1
J gene: TRBJ2-7
D gene: .
CDR3 protein: CASSLVQGVHYEQYF
CDR3 DNA: TGCGCCAGCAGCTTGGTCCAGGGCGTCCATTACGAGCAGTACTTC

clone size: .
V gene: TRBV12-3/TRBV12-4
J gene: TRBJ2-1
D gene: TRBD2
CDR3 protein: CASSYGTISYNEQFF
CDR3 DNA: TGTGCCAGCAGTTACGGGACTATCTCCTACAATGAGCAGTTCTTC

clone size: .
V gene: TRBV27
J gene: TRBJ2-2
D gene: .
CDR3 protein: CASSFPPLTGELFF
CDR3 DNA: TGTGCCAGCAGTTTTCCCCCCCTCACCGGGGAGCTGTTTTTT

clone size: few
V gene: TRBV5-1
J gene: TRBJ2-3
D gene: TRBD2
CDR3 protein: CASRAGPTADTQYF
CDR3 DNA: TGCGCCAGCAGAGCGGGACCCACCGCAGATACGCAGTATTTT

clone size: few
V gene: TRBV19
J gene: TRBJ1-5
D gene: TRBD1
CDR3 protein: CASSTGQGAGQPQHF
CDR3 DNA: TGTGCCAGTAGTACGGGACAGGGGGCAGGTCAGCCCCAGCATTTT

clone size: .
V gene: TRBV5-1
J gene: TRBJ2-5
D gene: .
CDR3 protein: CASSLVERETQYF
CDR3 DNA: TGCGCCAGCAGCTTGGTAGAGCGGGAGACCCAGTACTTC

clone size: few
V gene: TRBV24-1
J gene: TRBJ2-3
D gene: .
CDR3 protein: CATSDVAGPNTDTQYF
CDR3 DNA: TGTGCCACCAGTGATGTTGCAGGGCCTAACACAGATACGCAGTATTTT

clone size: few
V gene: TRBV7-2
J gene: TRBJ2-1
D gene: TRBD2
CDR3 protein: CASSLVSTSGSNEQFF
CDR3 DNA: TGTGCCAGCAGCTTAGTCAGTACTAGCGGGAGCAATGAGCAGTTCTTC

clone size: few
V gene: TRBV2
J gene: TRBJ1-6
D gene: .
CDR3 protein: CASSERGSYNSPLHF
CDR3 DNA: TGTGCCAGCAGTGAACGGGGCTCCTATAATTCACCCCTCCACTTT

clone size: few
V gene: TRBV12-3/TRBV12-4
J gene: TRBJ1-4
D gene: .
CDR3 protein: CASSFKMGYSEKLFF
CDR3 DNA: TGTGCCAGCAGTTTCAAAATGGGGTACTCCGAAAAACTGTTTTTT

clone size: .
V gene: TRBV11-1
J gene: TRBJ2-2
D gene: TRBD2
CDR3 protein: CASSNSLLAGLNTGELFF
CDR3 DNA: TGTGCCAGCAGCAATAGCTTGCTAGCGGGACTGAACACCGGGGAGCTGTTTTTT

clone size: few
V gene: TRBV3-1
J gene: TRBJ2-3
D gene: TRBD2
CDR3 protein: CASSQEIAGERADTQYF
CDR3 DNA: TGTGCCAGCAGCCAGGAAATAGCGGGAGAACGGGCAGATACGCAGTATTTT

clone size: many
V gene: TRBV12-3/TRBV12-4
J gene: TRBJ2-2
D gene: .
CDR3 protein: CASSVMATGELFF
CDR3 DNA: TGTGCCAGCAGTGTTATGGCCACCGGGGAGCTGTTTTTT

clone size: .
V gene: TRBV4-1
J gene: TRBJ2-2
D gene: .
CDR3 protein: CASSQEAARPGELFF
CDR3 DNA: TGCGCCAGCAGCCAAGAGGCAGCCAGACCCGGGGAGCTGTTTTTT

clone size: .
V gene: TRBV27
J gene: TRBJ1-6
D gene: TRBD1
CDR3 protein: CASSFDRGTTSLHF
CDR3 DNA: TGTGCCAGCAGTTTTGACAGGGGTACCACGAGCCTCCACTTT

clone size: .
V gene: TRBV2
J gene: TRBJ2-1
D gene: .
CDR3 protein: CASSERVLSSYNEQFF
CDR3 DNA: TGTGCCAGCAGTGAAAGGGTGCTGAGCTCCTACAATGAGCAGTTCTTC

clone size: .
V gene: TRBV4-1
J gene: TRBJ2-5
D gene: TRBD2
CDR3 protein: CASSQDSGGARETQYF
CDR3 DNA: TGCGCCAGCAGCCAAGATAGCGGGGGGGCCCGAGAGACCCAGTACTTC